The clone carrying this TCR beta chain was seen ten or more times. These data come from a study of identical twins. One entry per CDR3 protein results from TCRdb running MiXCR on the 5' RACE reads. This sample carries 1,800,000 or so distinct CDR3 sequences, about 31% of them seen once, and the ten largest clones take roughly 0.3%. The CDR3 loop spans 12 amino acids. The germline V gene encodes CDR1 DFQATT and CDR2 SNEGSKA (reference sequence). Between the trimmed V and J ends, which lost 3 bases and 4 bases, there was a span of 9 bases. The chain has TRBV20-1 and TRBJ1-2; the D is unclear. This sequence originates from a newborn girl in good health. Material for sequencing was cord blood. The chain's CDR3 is CSARPGPYGYTF. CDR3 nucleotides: TGCAGTGCTAGGCCCGGGCCCTATGGCTACACCTTC.